Sequencing of this T cell receptor beta chain was carried out in a study of technical replicates of blood from a handful of donors. Sequenced by immunoSEQ multiplex PCR; TCRdb stores in-frame clones only, minus some. In the table there are over 55,000 clones, around 87% of which are singletons. Per germline, CDR1 KGHSH and CDR2 LQKENI. The CDR3 is 13 amino acids. The germline V and J ends were trimmed by 3 bases and 2 bases, with 8 bases remaining between them. Sequences were obtained from PBMCs. This clonotype originated in a human donor in good health. Some clones in this sample may be carry-over from other donors' samples. The chain links TRBV18 to TRBJ2-7, with D perhaps TRBD2 (5 bases). The CDR3 here is CASSPTGTYEQYF. In DNA form, the CDR3 reads TGTGCCAGCTCACCGACGGGAACCTACGAGCAGTACTTC.